This T cell receptor beta chain was captured by sequencing in a study of response to subunit inactivated influenza vaccine. Trimming removed 6 bases from V and 4 bases from J; junction bases left unmatched: 11. CDR1 DFQATT and CDR2 SNEGSKA come from the germline V gene (reference sequence). The CDR3 spans 14 residues. Overall study findings and caveats: The authors proposed limited new T cell recruitment per seasonal influenza vaccination.

TCRdb used MiXCR to reprocess the RT-PCR reads, holding one entry per CDR3 protein. The sample lists approximately 500,000 distinct CDR3 sequences, approximately 15% occurring once. In regard to this clonotype: Antigen unknown.

The source was PBMCs from blood, collected 11 to 12 days after vaccination. The sequence derives from a man between 45 and 60 years old who received an inactivated influenza vaccine. The rearrangement joins TRBV20-1 to TRBJ2-5, with 7 bases lining up with TRBD2. In DNA form, the CDR3 reads TGCAGTGCCCCCCGACTAGCTGAGGGAGAGACCCAGTACTTC. Its protein product is CSAPRLAEGETQYF.